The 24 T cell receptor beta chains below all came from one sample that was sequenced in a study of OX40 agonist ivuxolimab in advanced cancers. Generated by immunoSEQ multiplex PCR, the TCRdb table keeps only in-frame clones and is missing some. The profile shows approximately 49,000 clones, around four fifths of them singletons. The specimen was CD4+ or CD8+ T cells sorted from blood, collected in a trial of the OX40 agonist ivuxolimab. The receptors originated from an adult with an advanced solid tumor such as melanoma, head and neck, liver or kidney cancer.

The CDR3 protein is CASSYEGLEQYF. The CDR3 nucleotides are TGTGCCAGCAGTTACGAGGGGCTCGAGCAGTACTTC. The V and J genes are TRBV6-4 and TRBJ2-7; TRBD1 or TRBD2 may be the D gene (5 bases each). V lost 5 bases and J 6 bases, leaving 11 bases between the germline ends. Germline CDR1 is MRHNA and CDR2 is SNTAGT. The length of the CDR3 is 12 residues.

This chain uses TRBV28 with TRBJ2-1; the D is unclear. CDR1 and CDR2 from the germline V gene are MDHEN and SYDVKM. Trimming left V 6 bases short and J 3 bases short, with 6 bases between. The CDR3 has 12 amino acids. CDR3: CASRRLYNEQFF. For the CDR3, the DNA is TGTGCCAGCAGGAGACTCTACAATGAGCAGTTCTTC.

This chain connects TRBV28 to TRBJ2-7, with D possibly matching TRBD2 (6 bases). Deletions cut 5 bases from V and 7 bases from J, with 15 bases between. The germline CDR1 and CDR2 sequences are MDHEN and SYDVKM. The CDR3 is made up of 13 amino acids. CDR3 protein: CASSVGTFMEQYF. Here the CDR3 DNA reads TGTGCCAGCAGTGTGGGGACTTTTATGGAGCAGTACTTC.

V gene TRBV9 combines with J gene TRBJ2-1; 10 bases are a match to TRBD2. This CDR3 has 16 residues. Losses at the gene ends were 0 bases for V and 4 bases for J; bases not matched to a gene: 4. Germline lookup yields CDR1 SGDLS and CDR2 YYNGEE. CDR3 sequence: CASSVGPAGGYNEQFF. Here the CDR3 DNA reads TGTGCCAGCAGCGTAGGTCCAGCGGGAGGGTACAATGAGCAGTTCTTC.

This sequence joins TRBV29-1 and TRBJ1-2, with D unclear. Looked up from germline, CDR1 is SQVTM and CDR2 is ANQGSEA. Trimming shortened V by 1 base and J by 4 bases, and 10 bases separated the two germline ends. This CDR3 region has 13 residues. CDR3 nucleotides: TGCAGCGTTGAAGTTAGGGTCGGCTATGGCTACACCTTC. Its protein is CSVEVRVGYGYTF.

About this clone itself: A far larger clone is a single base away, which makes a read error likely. CDR3 region: CASSLAGDGQPQHF. CDR3 nucleotides: TGCGCCAGCAGCTTGGCCGGGGACGGTCAGCCCCAGCATTTT. This chain links TRBV4-3 with TRBJ1-5, with a tentative D call TRBD1 (5 bases). The germline V and J ends were trimmed by 5 bases and 6 bases, with 14 bases remaining between them. The length of the CDR3 is 14 residues. The germline CDR1 and CDR2 sequences are LGHNA and YSLEER.

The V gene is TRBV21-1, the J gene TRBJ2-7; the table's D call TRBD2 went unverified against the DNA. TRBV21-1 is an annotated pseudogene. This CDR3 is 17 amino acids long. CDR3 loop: CASSKTGDRLAAYEQYF. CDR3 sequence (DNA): TGTGCCAGCAGCAAAACGGGGGACCGACTAGCAGCCTACGAGCAGTACTTC.

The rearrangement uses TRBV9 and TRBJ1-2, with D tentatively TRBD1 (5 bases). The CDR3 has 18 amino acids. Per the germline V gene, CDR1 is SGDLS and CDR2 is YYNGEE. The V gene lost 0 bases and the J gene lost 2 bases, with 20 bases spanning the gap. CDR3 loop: CASSVDKGRSYQNYGYTF. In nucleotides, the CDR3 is TGTGCCAGCAGCGTAGATAAGGGACGGTCTTATCAAAACTATGGCTACACCTTC.

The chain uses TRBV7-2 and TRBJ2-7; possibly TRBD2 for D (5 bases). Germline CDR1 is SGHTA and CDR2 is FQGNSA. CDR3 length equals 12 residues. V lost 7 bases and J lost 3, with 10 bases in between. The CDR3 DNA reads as TGTGCCAGCATGGGAGCCCTCTACGAGCAGTACTTC. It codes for CASMGALYEQYF.

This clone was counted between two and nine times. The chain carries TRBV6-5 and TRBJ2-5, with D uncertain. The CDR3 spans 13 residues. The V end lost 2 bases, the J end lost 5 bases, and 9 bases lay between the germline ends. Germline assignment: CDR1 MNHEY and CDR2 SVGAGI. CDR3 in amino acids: CASSYGNGETQYF. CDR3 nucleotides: TGTGCCAGCAGTTACGGTAACGGGGAGACCCAGTACTTC.

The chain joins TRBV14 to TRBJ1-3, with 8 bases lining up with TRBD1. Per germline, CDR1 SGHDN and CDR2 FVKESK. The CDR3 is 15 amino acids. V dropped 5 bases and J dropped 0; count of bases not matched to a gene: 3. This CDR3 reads CASSSGTGSGNTIYF. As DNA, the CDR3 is TGTGCCAGCAGCTCCGGGACAGGCTCTGGAAACACCATATATTTT.

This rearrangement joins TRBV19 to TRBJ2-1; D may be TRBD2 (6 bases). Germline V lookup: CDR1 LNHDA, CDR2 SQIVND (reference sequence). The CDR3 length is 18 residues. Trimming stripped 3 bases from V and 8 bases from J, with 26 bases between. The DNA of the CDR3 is TGTGCCAGTAGTATCCAAATCCTCCGGGACTCCCCAGCCTATGAGCAGTTCTTC. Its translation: CASSIQILRDSPAYEQFF.

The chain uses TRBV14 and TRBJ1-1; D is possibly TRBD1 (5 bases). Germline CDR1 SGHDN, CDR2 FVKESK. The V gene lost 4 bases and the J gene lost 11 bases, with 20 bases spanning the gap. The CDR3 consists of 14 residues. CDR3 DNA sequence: TGTGCCAGCAGCCTCCTTTACGGGGCAGATGGCGCTTTCTTT. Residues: CASSLLYGADGAFF.

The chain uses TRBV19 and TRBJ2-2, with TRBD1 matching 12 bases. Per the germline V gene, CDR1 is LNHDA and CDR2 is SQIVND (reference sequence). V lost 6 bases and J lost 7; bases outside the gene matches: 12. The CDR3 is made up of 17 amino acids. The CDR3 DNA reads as TGTGCCAGTAGCCAAATACCGGGACAGGGGGCTCGCGGGGAGCTGTTTTTT. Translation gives CASSQIPGQGARGELFF.

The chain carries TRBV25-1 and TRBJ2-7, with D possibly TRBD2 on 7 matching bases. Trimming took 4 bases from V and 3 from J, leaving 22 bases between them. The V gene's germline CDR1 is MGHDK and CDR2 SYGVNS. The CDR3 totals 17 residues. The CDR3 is CASSVSQGGGVSYEQYF. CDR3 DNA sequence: TGTGCCAGCAGTGTCTCACAAGGGGGGGGCGTAAGCTACGAGCAGTACTTC.

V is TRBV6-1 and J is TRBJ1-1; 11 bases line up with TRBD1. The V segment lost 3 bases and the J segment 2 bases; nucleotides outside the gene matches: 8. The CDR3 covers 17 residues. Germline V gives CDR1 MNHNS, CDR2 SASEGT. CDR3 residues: CASSDPGQGGYNTEAFF. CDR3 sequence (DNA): TGTGCCAGCAGTGACCCGGGACAGGGGGGTTATAACACTGAAGCTTTCTTT.

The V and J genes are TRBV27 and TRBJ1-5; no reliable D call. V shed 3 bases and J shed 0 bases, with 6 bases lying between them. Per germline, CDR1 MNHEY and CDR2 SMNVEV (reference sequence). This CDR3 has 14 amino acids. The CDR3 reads CASSLGFSNQPQHF. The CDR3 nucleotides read TGTGCCAGCAGTTTGGGGTTTAGCAATCAGCCCCAGCATTTT.

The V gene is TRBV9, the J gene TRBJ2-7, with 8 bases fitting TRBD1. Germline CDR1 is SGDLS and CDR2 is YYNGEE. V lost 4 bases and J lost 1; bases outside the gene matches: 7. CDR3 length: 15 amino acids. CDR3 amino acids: CASSYSGTGSYEQYF. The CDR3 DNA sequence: TGTGCCAGCAGCTATTCCGGGACAGGTTCCTACGAGCAGTACTTC. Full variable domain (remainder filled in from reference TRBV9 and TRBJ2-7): DSGVTQTPKHLITATGQRVTLRCSPRSGDLSVYWYQQSLDQGLQFLIQYYNGEERAKGNILERFSAQQFPDLHSELNLSSLELGDSALYFCASSYSGTGSYEQYFGPGTRLTVT.

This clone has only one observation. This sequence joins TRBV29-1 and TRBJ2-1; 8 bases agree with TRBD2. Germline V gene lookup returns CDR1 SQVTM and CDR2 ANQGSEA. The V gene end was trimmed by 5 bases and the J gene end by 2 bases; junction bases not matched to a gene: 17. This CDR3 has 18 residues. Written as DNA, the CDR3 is TGCAGCGTTACCCCTGAGCCCGGGGGGGGATTCACCTACAATGAGCAGTTCTTC. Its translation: CSVTPEPGGGFTYNEQFF.

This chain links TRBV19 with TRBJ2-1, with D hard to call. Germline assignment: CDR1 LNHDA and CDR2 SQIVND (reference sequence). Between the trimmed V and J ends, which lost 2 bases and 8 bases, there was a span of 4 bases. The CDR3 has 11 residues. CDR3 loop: CASSIWDEQFF. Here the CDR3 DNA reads TGTGCCAGTAGTATATGGGATGAGCAGTTCTTC.

The CDR3 DNA sequence: TGTGCCAGCAGTTTCGGCAGGGTAGTATGGACCTACAATGAGCAGTTCTTC. Translated, it gives CASSFGRVVWTYNEQFF. This chain connects TRBV28 to TRBJ2-1; weak D call: TRBD1 (5 bases). The CDR3 loop spans 17 amino acids. Germline-derived CDR1 and CDR2 are MDHEN and SYDVKM. V was clipped by 3 bases and J by 2 bases, with 17 bases between them.

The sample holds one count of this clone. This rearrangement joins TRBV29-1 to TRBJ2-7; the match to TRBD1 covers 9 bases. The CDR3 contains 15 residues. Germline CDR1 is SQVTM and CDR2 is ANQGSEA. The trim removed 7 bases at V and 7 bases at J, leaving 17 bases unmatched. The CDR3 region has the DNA TGCAGCGCTAGATTAGGACAGGGGAGAGGTTGGGAGCAGTACTTC. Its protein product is CSARLGQGRGWEQYF.

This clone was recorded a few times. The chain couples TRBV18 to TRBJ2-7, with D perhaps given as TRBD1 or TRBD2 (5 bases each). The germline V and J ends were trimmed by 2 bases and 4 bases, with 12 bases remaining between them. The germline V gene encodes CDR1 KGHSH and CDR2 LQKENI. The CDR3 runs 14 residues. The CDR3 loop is CASSPAGTFYEQYF. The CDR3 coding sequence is TGTGCCAGCTCACCAGCCGGGACGTTTTACGAGCAGTACTTC.

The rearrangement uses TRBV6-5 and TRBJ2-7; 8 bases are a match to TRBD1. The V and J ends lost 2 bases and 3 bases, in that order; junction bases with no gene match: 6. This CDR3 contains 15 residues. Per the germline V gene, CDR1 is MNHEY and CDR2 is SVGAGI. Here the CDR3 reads CASSYLSGQGYEQYF. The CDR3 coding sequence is TGTGCCAGCAGTTACCTAAGTGGACAGGGCTACGAGCAGTACTTC.